This T cell receptor beta chain was sequenced during a study of cytomegalovirus exposure and HLA in healthy donors. Overall study findings and caveats: Fewer N-insertions than the roughly 630-donor mean were reportedly shown by an Asian-associated ancestry cluster in a later analysis. Researchers reported in a later analysis that common viral pathogens appeared linked to several top clusters.

Primers for the PCR totalled 60 Vbeta and 13 Jbeta. Here immunoSEQ multiplex PCR was the method, and the copy in TCRdb shows in-frame clones only, minus some. The table lists 85,000 to 100,000 clones, about 85% of them singletons, with under 4.5% in the top ten. As concerns this clone: Its specificity is not known.

Material for sequencing was PBMCs. This TCR came from a female donor in good health and CMV-seropositive.

In DNA form, the CDR3 reads TGCAGCGTTGCGAAGACAGGTGCTAATGAAAAACTGTTTTTT. Amino acid sequence: CSVAKTGANEKLFF. J is TRBJ1-4 and V is TRBV29-1, with D maybe TRBD1 (6 bases). The length of the CDR3 is 14 residues. Germline V gene data show CDR1 as SQVTM and CDR2 as ANQGSEA. The germline V and J ends were trimmed by 4 bases and 3 bases, with 12 bases remaining between them.